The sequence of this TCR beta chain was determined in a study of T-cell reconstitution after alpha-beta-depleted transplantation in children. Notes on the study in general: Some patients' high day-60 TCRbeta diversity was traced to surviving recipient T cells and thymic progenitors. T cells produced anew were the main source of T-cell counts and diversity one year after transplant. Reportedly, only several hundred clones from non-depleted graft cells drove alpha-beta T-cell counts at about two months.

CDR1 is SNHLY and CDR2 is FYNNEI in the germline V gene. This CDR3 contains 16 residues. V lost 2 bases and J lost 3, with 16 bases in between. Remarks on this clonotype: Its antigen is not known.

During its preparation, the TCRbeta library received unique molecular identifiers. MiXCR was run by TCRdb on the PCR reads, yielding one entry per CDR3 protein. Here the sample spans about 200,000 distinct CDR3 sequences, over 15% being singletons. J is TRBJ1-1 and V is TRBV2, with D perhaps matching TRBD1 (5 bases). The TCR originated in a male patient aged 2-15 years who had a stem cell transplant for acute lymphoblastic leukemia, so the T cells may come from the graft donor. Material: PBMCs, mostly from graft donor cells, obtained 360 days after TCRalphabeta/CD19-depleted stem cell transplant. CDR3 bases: TGTGCCAGCAGTGAACGACTCCCGTTGGGGGACACTGAAGCTTTCTTT. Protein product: CASSERLPLGDTEAFF.